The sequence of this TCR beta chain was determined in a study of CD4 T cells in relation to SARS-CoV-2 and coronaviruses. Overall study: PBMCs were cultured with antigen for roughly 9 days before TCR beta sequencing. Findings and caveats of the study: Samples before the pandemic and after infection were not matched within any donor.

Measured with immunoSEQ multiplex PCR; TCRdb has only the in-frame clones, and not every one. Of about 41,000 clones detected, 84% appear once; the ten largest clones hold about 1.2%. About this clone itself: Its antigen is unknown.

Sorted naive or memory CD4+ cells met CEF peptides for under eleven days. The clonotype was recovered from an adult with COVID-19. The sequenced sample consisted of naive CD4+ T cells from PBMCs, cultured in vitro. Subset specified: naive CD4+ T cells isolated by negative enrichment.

CDR3 bases: TGTGCCAGCAGCTTGTTCCAGGGTTACACCATATATTTT. Translating gives CASSLFQGYTIYF. V and J are TRBV5-4 and TRBJ1-3; possibly TRBD1 for D (5 bases). The CDR3 has 13 residues. V was cut by 1 base and J by 8 bases, with 10 bases left in between. Germline V CDR1 and CDR2: SGHNT, YYREEE (reference sequence). Full variable domain (remainder filled in from reference TRBV5-4 and TRBJ1-3): ETGVTQSPTHLIKTRGQQVTLRCSSQSGHNTVSWYQQALGQGPQFIFQYYREEENGRGNFPPRFSGLQFPNYSSELNVNALELDDSALYLCASSLFQGYTIYFGEGSWLTVV.